Here is one T cell receptor beta chain with its context. Its specificity is not known. The data were taken from a study of T cells in localized non-small cell lung cancer. Sequencing used immunoSEQ multiplex PCR; TCRdb keeps in-frame clones, though not all of them. The top ten hold roughly 8.2% of the sample, which has almost 35,000 clones, approximately 93% seen once. The germline CDR1 and CDR2 sequences are LNHDA and SQIVND (reference sequence). V dropped 6 bases and J dropped 5; count of bases not matched to a gene: 5. CDR3 size: 15 residues. Study results and caveats: Uninvolved adjacent lung showed the highest T cell clonality, exceeding tumor.

Specimen: peripheral blood, collected before any cancer treatment. The sequence came from a female donor at least 60 years old with stage I lung adenocarcinoma. The V and J genes are TRBV19 and TRBJ2-5; 14 bases are shared with TRBD2. CDR3 sequence: CASRTSGGAGETQYF. The CDR3, as DNA: TGTGCCAGTAGGACTAGCGGGGGGGCGGGTGAGACCCAGTACTTC.